This T cell receptor beta chain was captured by sequencing in a study of CD4+ T cells in melanoma. Study results and limitations: A reported correlation linked neoantigen-specific CD4+ T cells to CD8+, macrophage and B cell function.

Trimming shortened V by 5 bases and J by 3 bases, and 16 bases separated the two germline ends. The germline gives CDR1 KGHSH, CDR2 LQKENI. The CDR3 has 16 amino acids. Details on this clone: Its cognate antigen is unknown.

TCRdb's copy holds only in-frame clones and misses some; the assay was immunoSEQ multiplex PCR. The sample shows more than 90,000 clones, roughly 90% of them seen only once. This receptor was obtained from a human donor with melanoma. Input material: peripheral blood. V is TRBV18 and J is TRBJ2-2; D not certain. For the CDR3, the DNA is TGTGCCAGCTCATATAAACAAAGTCAGGACACCGGGGAGCTGTTTTTT. This encodes CASSYKQSQDTGELFF.